This passage covers 10 T cell receptor beta chains from one sample sequenced in a study of blood T cell repertoires in COVID-19. Assay used: immunoSEQ multiplex PCR; TCRdb lists only in-frame clones, some missing. The profile shows around 150,000 clones, around four fifths of them singletons. Input material: peripheral blood. The source of these receptors is a man between 70 and 80 years old with acute or convalescent COVID-19.

This clone turned up a few times. The genes are TRBV29-1 and TRBJ2-5; possibly TRBD1 for D (7 bases). This CDR3 is built from 15 residues. Deletions cut 8 bases from V and 1 base from J, with 20 bases between. Germline CDR1 and CDR2: SQVTM and ANQGSEA. For the CDR3, the DNA is TGCAGCACCAAGGAGGGGACAGAATCCCAAGAGACCCAGTACTTC. It codes for CSTKEGTESQETQYF.

The chain links TRBV7-3 to TRBJ1-1, with 7 positions matching TRBD1. The CDR3 length is 15 residues. The V segment lost 5 bases and the J segment 5 bases; nucleotides outside the gene matches: 11. Germline V CDR1 and CDR2: SGHTA, FQGTGA. CDR3 residues: CASSQTGVSGTEAFF. The CDR3 DNA follows: TGTGCCAGCAGCCAAACAGGGGTATCGGGGACTGAAGCTTTCTTT.

The chain joins TRBV14 to TRBJ2-2; TRBD1 might be the D (5 bases). The CDR3 contains 15 residues. V lost 4 bases, J lost 2 bases, and 11 bases lay in between. The germline gives CDR1 SGHDN, CDR2 FVKESK. The CDR3 reads CASSPRALNTGELFF. The CDR3 DNA reads TGTGCCAGCAGCCCCAGGGCGCTTAACACCGGGGAGCTGTTTTTT.

This rearrangement joins TRBV9 to TRBJ2-1; TRBD2 matches 8 bases. The CDR3 is 18 amino acids. Germline V gene sequence: CDR1 SGDLS, CDR2 YYNGEE. With 3 bases clipped from V and 1 base from J, the junction kept 12 bases outside the gene matches. This chain's CDR3 is CASSGDRASGPSYNEQFF. The DNA of the CDR3 is TGTGCCAGCAGCGGGGACCGGGCTAGCGGGCCATCCTACAATGAGCAGTTCTTC.

The chain recombines TRBV2 with TRBJ1-1, with D possibly matching TRBD1 (5 bases). CDR3 length equals 14 residues. V lost 6 bases to trimming and J lost 2 bases, with 13 bases between them. CDR1 and CDR2 (germline): SNHLY, FYNNEI. CDR3 residues: CASRSVRVNTEAFF. The CDR3 nucleotides read TGTGCCAGCAGGTCAGTCAGGGTAAACACTGAAGCTTTCTTT.

This sequence joins TRBV7-3 and TRBJ1-1; D remains unclear. CDR3 length: 14 residues. V dropped 5 bases and J dropped 4 bases, with 14 bases sitting between them. Germline V gene sequence: CDR1 SGHTA, CDR2 FQGTGA. Written as DNA, the CDR3 is TGTGCCAGCAGCCTTGAGTTCCCAGGCACTGAAGCTTTCTTT. Translating it yields CASSLEFPGTEAFF.

This clone was counted only a few times. The chain employs TRBV3-1 (or the pseudogene TRBV3-2) and TRBJ1-1; D perhaps matches TRBD1 (5 bases). The ends were cut back, 2 bases at V and 3 bases at J, with 13 bases in the middle. This CDR3 spans 15 amino acids. From germline, CDR1 is LGHDT and CDR2 YNNKEL (reference sequence). As DNA, the CDR3 is TGTGCCAGCAGCCAATCCGAAGCAGGGCACACTGAAGCTTTCTTT. Its translation: CASSQSEAGHTEAFF.

This sequence joins TRBV5-1 and TRBJ2-5, with TRBD2 matching 8 bases. The V gene's germline CDR1 is SGHRS and CDR2 YFSETQ. The CDR3 totals 14 residues. Trimming cost V 5 bases and J 5 bases; bases outside gene matches: 8. This chain's CDR3 is CASRPGGAEETQYF. As DNA, the CDR3 is TGCGCCAGCAGGCCGGGGGGGGCTGAGGAGACCCAGTACTTC. Looking up the rest from reference TRBV5-1 and TRBJ2-5 gives the full variable domain: KAGVTQTPRYLIKTRGQQVTLSCSPISGHRSVSWYQQTPGQGLQFLFEYFSETQRNKGNFPGRFSGRQFSNSRSEMNVSTLELGDSALYLCASRPGGAEETQYFGPGTRLLVL.

The chain joins TRBV14 to TRBJ2-1; D gene uncertain. Trimming shortened V by 3 bases and J by 0 bases, and 18 bases separated the two germline ends. The CDR3 has 18 amino acids. Germline loops: CDR1 SGHDN, CDR2 FVKESK. For the CDR3, the DNA is TGTGCCAGCAGCCAGGATCGTTGGCAGGCCAGCTCCTACAATGAGCAGTTCTTC. It is translated as CASSQDRWQASSYNEQFF.

This chain links TRBV2 with TRBJ2-7, with 7 positions matching TRBD1. V lost 9 bases, J lost 0 bases, and 5 bases stayed unmatched. Per germline, CDR1 SNHLY and CDR2 FYNNEI. The CDR3 extends over 13 amino acids. The CDR3 protein is CASDRESSYEQYF. The CDR3, as DNA: TGTGCCAGTGACAGGGAGAGCTCCTACGAGCAGTACTTC.